What follows are 13 T cell receptor beta chains derived from one specimen sequenced in a study of graft-versus-host responses after intestinal transplantation. Using immunoSEQ multiplex PCR, the repertoire was profiled, and TCRdb retains in-frame clones only, with some absent. The table has fewer than 95,000 clones, 90% to 95% seen once. These TCRs are of unknown antigen specificity. Source: unstimulated CD8+ T cells sorted from spleen or lymph node cells, taken before intestinal transplant. Source of these receptors: a human donor who received an intestinal transplant.

J is TRBJ1-5 and V is TRBV19; 8 bases fit TRBD1. CDR3 length: 15 residues. Germline V gives CDR1 LNHDA, CDR2 SQIVND (reference sequence). V lost 7 bases to trimming and J lost 3 bases; unmatched junction nucleotides: 8. CDR3 sequence: CASITSGGYNQPQHF. The DNA for the CDR3 is TGTGCCAGTATAACCTCAGGGGGCTACAATCAGCCCCAGCATTTT.

The V gene is TRBV14, the J gene TRBJ1-1, with a tentative D call TRBD1 (6 bases). The germline V and J ends were trimmed by 4 bases and 3 bases, with 18 bases remaining between them. The CDR3 runs to 16 residues. CDR1 is SGHDN and CDR2 is FVKESK in the germline V gene. The CDR3 sequence: CASSPLQGFWDTEAFF. CDR3 in DNA: TGTGCCAGCAGCCCCTTACAGGGCTTTTGGGACACTGAAGCTTTCTTT.

The chain joins TRBV27 to TRBJ2-5, with D unclear. The germline V gene has CDR1 MNHEY and CDR2 SMNVEV (reference sequence). Trimming removed 2 bases from V and 5 bases from J, with 9 bases in between. The CDR3 is 13 residues long. CDR3 sequence reads: CASSLGLSETQYF. DNA for the CDR3: TGTGCCAGCAGTTTAGGGCTGTCGGAGACCCAGTACTTC.

CDR3 in amino acids: CASSQGGTEAFF. CDR3 DNA sequence: TGTGCCAGCAGTCAGGGGGGCACTGAAGCTTTCTTT. The chain recombines TRBV6-5 with TRBJ1-1; TRBD1 agrees at 7 bases. Germline V CDR1 and CDR2: MNHEY, SVGAGI. The ends lost 5 bases at V and 4 bases at J; junction bases unmatched: 1. CDR3 length: 12 amino acids.

The chain links TRBV27 to TRBJ2-1, with 9 bases aligning to TRBD1. The CDR3 length is 14 residues. Germline assignment: CDR1 MNHEY and CDR2 SMNVEV (reference sequence). The V segment lost 5 bases and the J segment 4 bases; nucleotides outside the gene matches: 3. CDR3 loop: CASSPGQGYNEQFF. The CDR3 bases are TGTGCCAGCAGTCCGGGACAGGGATACAATGAGCAGTTCTTC.

This chain uses TRBV6-1 with TRBJ1-1; 8 bases agree with TRBD1. The V gene's germline CDR1 is MNHNS and CDR2 SASEGT. CDR3 length equals 13 residues. The ends lost 6 bases at V and 3 bases at J; junction bases unmatched: 3. CDR3 protein: CASRTGADTEAFF. Written as DNA, the CDR3 is TGTGCCAGCAGGACAGGGGCGGACACTGAAGCTTTCTTT.

The gene calls are TRBV27 and TRBJ1-2; no firm D call. The V and J ends lost 6 bases and 6 bases respectively, with 14 bases between them. Per germline, CDR1 MNHEY and CDR2 SMNVEV (reference sequence). This CDR3 region has 13 residues. CDR3 coding DNA: TGTGCCAGCAGCCCGGGAAGGTTCCATGGCTACACCTTC. Protein sequence: CASSPGRFHGYTF.

The chain joins TRBV7-8 to TRBJ2-3; D ambiguous. CDR1 SGHVS and CDR2 FQNEAQ come from the germline V gene. V was cut by 2 bases and J by 2 bases, with 5 bases left in between. CDR3 length equals 13 residues. CDR3 loop: CASSLSYTDTQYF. For the CDR3, the DNA is TGTGCCAGCAGCTTATCTTACACAGATACGCAGTATTTT.

The chain joins TRBV6-5 to TRBJ2-7; possibly TRBD2 for D (5 bases). This CDR3 region has 14 residues. CDR1 is MNHEY, CDR2 SVGAGI, per germline. V was cut by 1 base and J by 3 bases, with 10 bases left in between. The CDR3 region is CASSYFSGYYEQYF. The DNA for the CDR3 is TGTGCCAGCAGTTACTTCTCGGGATACTACGAGCAGTACTTC.

The chain employs TRBV4-1 and TRBJ2-7; 9 nucleotides line up with TRBD2. This CDR3 contains 18 residues. Germline V lookup: CDR1 MGHRA, CDR2 YSYEKL. V was clipped by 5 bases and J by 0 bases; unmatched bases: 14. CDR3 region: CASSFRRASGVTSYEQYF. CDR3 nucleotide sequence: TGCGCCAGCAGCTTCCGACGGGCTAGCGGGGTTACCTCCTACGAGCAGTACTTC.

This chain uses TRBV6-6 with TRBJ1-1; 7 nucleotides line up with TRBD1. The CDR3 sequence is 12 residues long. Germline loops: CDR1 MNHNY, CDR2 SVGAGI (reference sequence). J lost 11 bases, V lost 3 bases, and 6 bases had no gene match. The CDR3: CASSYIRDSAFF. CDR3 DNA: TGTGCCAGCAGTTATATTCGGGACAGTGCTTTCTTT.

The chain is built from TRBV30 and TRBJ1-2, with 7 positions matching TRBD1. CDR3 length: 12 residues. Germline V lookup: CDR1 GTSNPN, CDR2 SVGIG (reference sequence). The J segment lost 7 bases and the V segment lost 3 bases, leaving 5 bases of the junction unmatched. The CDR3 protein is CAWSPTGPGYTF. CDR3 nucleotides: TGTGCCTGGAGCCCGACAGGGCCTGGCTACACCTTC.

The V and J genes are TRBV15 and TRBJ2-7; 9 nucleotides line up with TRBD1. Trimming took 5 bases from V and 5 from J; bases not matched to a gene: 10. The CDR3 spans 15 residues. The germline gives CDR1 LNHNV, CDR2 YYDKDF (reference sequence). The CDR3 here is CATSVYRDRVNEQYF. CDR3 in DNA: TGTGCCACCAGCGTCTACCGGGACAGGGTAAACGAGCAGTACTTC.